The clone carrying this T cell receptor (beta chain) was counted once. Antigen unknown. This sample stems from a study of chemoradiotherapy in HPV16-positive cancers. Findings of the study overall: Functional assays defining HPV-specific T cells used only a couple of HPV16-positive patients.

Clones were sequenced by immunoSEQ multiplex PCR, and TCRdb holds only the in-frame ones, with some missing. The sample shows about 53,000 clones, more than 90% of them seen only once. Germline V gene sequence: CDR1 LGHNT, CDR2 FRNRAP. The CDR3 runs to 17 residues. V was shortened by 1 base and J by 10 bases, with 23 bases between the two germline ends. The receptor comes from a human donor with HPV-associated anogenital cancer. Sequences were derived from blood, sampled from a patient who underwent chemoradiotherapy. This chain joins TRBV12-5 and TRBJ2-1; D might be TRBD1 (6 bases). CDR3 coding DNA: TGTGCTAGTGGTTTGGCACAGACCGGGACACCGTTACGGGAGCAGTTCTTC. Amino acid sequence: CASGLAQTGTPLREQFF.